This is a list of T cell receptor beta chains from one sample in a study of blood T cell repertoires in COVID-19. TCRdb keeps only in-frame clones here, not all; method: immunoSEQ multiplex PCR. The table records roughly 63,000 clones, around 90% of them present only once. The sample was peripheral blood. Source of these receptors: a man aged 60-69 years with acute or convalescent COVID-19. Both conserved end residues are part of each CDR3. A D gene is named only where the DNA matches it firmly. Clone size is not always given. Where it is, it says once, few, many or a class for expanded clones.

TRBJ2-3,TRBV9,NA,NA,TGTGCCAGCAGCGTACCGTTAACAGGGCCCACAGATACGCAGTATTTT,CASSVPLTGPTDTQYF
TRBJ2-5,TRBV4-3,TRBD2,NA,TGCGCCAGCAGCCAAGCCGAGGCGGGGGGTCAAGAGACCCAGTACTTC,CASSQAEAGGQETQYF
TRBJ1-5,TRBV28,NA,NA,TGTGCCAGCAGTTTATCACAGCCCCAGCATTTT,CASSLSQPQHF
TRBJ1-1,TRBV7-6,TRBD1,NA,TGTGCCAGCAGCTTATCCCAGGGGGTGACTGAAGCTTTCTTT,CASSLSQGVTEAFF
TRBJ1-2,TRBV14,NA,NA,TGTGCCAGCAGCGCCTCCCGCGAGGGCGGCTACACCTTC,CASSASREGGYTF
TRBJ1-1,TRBV7-8,TRBD1,NA,TGTGCCAGCAGCAAGAGGACAGGGCAGAACACTGAAGCTTTCTTT,CASSKRTGQNTEAFF
TRBJ1-5,TRBV30,TRBD1,NA,TGTGCCTGGAGTGTAAGGGGACAGGGATATAGCAATCAGCCCCAGCATTTT,CAWSVRGQGYSNQPQHF
TRBJ2-5,TRBV6-6,TRBD2,NA,TGTGCCAGCAGTCTCCGACTAGCGGGAGGACCACAAGAGACCCAGTACTTC,CASSLRLAGGPQETQYF
TRBJ1-1,TRBV6-5,TRBD1,NA,TGTGCCAGCTCACATAGGGGGCTGGAGGTTGAAGCTTTCTTT,CASSHRGLEVEAFF
TRBJ1-1,TRBV5-1,TRBD1,once,TGCGCCAGCAGCTCCCGACAGGGGCTGGGTACTGAAGCTTTCTTT,CASSSRQGLGTEAFF
TRBJ1-6,TRBV6-5,NA,NA,TGTGCCAGCAGTTACCGGGGAACGGAGTCACCCCTCCACTTT,CASSYRGTESPLHF
TRBJ1-4,TRBV19,NA,NA,TGTGCCAGTAGCGACGTCCTGGCAGGGGAAAAACTGTTTTTT,CASSDVLAGEKLFF
TRBJ2-1,TRBV5-1,TRBD2,NA,TGCGCCAGCAGCTTGGTGGGTAGCGGGGGGAATGAGCAGTTCTTC,CASSLVGSGGNEQFF
TRBJ2-7,TRBV7-9,TRBD1,NA,TGTGCCAGCAGCTCGGGACAGGGGGCGATCGAGCAGTACTTC,CASSSGQGAIEQYF
TRBJ1-6,TRBV27,NA,NA,TGTGCCAGCAGCCCAACGAGGTTTAGCGCCTATAATTCACCCCTCCACTTT,CASSPTRFSAYNSPLHF
TRBJ2-7,TRBV10-1,TRBD2,few,TGCGCCAGCAGTGATCGGACTAGCGGGGTTCCCTCCTACGAGCAGTACTTC,CASSDRTSGVPSYEQYF